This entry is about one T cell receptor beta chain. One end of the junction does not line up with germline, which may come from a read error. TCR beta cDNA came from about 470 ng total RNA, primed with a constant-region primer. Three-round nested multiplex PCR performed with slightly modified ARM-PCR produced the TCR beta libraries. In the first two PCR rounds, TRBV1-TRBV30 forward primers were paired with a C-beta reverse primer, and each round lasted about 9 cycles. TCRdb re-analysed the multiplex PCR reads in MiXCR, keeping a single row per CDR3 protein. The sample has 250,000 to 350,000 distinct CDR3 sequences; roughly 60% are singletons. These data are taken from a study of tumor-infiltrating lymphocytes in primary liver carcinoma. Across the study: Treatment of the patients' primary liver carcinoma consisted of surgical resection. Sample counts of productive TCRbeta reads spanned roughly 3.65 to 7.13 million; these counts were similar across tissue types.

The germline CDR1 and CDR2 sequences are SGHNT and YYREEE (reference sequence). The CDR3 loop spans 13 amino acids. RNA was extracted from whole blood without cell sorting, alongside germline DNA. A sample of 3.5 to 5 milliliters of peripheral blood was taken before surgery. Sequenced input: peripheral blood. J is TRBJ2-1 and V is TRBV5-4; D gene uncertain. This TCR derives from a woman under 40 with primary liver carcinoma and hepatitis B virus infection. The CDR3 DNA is TGTGCCAGAAGGACGACTGGAAACAATGGGCAGTTCTTC. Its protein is CARRTTGNNGQFF.